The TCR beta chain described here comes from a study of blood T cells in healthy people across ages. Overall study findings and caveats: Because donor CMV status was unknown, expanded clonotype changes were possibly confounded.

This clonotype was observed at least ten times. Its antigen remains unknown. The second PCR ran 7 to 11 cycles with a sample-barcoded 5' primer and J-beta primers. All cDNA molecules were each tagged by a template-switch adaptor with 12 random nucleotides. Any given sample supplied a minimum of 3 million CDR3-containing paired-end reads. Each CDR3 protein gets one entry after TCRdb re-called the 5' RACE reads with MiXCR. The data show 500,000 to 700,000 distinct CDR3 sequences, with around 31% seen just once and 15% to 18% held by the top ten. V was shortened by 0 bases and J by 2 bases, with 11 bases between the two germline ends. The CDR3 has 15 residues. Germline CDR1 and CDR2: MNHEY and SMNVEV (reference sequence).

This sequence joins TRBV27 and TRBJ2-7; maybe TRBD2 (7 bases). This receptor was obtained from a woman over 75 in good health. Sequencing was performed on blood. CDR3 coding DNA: TGTGCCAGCAGTTTATCGGCGGGGGCAACCTACGAGCAGTACTTC. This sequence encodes CASSLSAGATYEQYF.